The clone carrying this T cell receptor (beta chain) was recorded at least ten times. The antigen is unknown. This specimen belongs to a study of tumor-infiltrating lymphocytes in primary liver carcinoma. Whole-study findings and limits: Lower overlap was observed for tumor-adjacent and tumor-blood pairs relative to tumor region pairs. A small share of top clones, only about 8-25%, was found in all five tumor regions. Tumors reached a significantly greater top-250-clone fraction than blood did (p = 0.039).

For each extraction, RNA and DNA were obtained together from about 19-30 mg of unsorted bulk tissue. Primary liver carcinoma in the patients was surgically resected. With a constant-region primer, TCR beta cDNA was made from approximately 450 ng of total RNA. ARM-PCR was slightly modified, and three nested multiplex PCR rounds with it gave rise to the TCR beta libraries. The first two PCR rounds, approximately 10 cycles each, used TRBV1-TRBV30 forward primers and a C-beta reverse primer. TCRdb reanalysed the multiplex PCR reads using MiXCR and keeps one entry per CDR3 protein. This table holds about 54,000 distinct CDR3 sequences, about 73% found once. Germline CDR1 and CDR2: MDHEN and SYDVKM. Trimming took 7 bases from V and 7 from J; bases not matched to a gene: 10. The length of the CDR3 is 14 residues.

The material sequenced was liver tumor tissue from sampling region 2. Documented subset: tumor region T2, inferior pole. The TCR sequence derives from a middle-aged man with primary liver carcinoma and hepatitis B virus infection. The chain carries TRBV28 and TRBJ1-5; TRBD1 aligns across 7 bases. This CDR3 reads CASNPSGQIQPQHF. CDR3 coding DNA: TGTGCCAGCAATCCGTCGGGACAGATACAGCCCCAGCATTTT.